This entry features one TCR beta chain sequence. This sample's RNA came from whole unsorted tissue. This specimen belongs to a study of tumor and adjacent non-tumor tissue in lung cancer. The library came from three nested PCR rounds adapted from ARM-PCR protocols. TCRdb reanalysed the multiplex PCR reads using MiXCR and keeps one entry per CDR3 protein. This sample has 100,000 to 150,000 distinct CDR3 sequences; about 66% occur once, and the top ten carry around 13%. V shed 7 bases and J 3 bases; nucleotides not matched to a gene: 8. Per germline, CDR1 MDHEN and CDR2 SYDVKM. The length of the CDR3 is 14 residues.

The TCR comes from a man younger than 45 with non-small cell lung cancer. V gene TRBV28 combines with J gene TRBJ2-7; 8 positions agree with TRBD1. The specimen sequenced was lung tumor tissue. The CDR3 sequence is CASNVGQGGYEQYF. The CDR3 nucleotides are TGTGCCAGCAATGTAGGACAGGGCGGCTACGAGCAGTACTTC.